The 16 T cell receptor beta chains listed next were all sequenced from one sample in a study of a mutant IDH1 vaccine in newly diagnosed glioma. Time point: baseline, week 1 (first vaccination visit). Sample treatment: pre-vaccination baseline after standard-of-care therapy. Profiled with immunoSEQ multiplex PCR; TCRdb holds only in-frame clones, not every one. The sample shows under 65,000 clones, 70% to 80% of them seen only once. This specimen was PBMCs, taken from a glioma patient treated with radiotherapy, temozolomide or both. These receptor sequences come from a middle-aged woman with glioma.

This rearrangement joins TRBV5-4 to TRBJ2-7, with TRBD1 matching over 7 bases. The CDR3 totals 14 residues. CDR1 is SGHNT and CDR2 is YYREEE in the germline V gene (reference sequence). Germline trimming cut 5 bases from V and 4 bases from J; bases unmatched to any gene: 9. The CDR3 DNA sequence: TGTGCCAGCAGGCCACCGGGACAGAGTTACGAGCAGTACTTC. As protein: CASRPPGQSYEQYF.

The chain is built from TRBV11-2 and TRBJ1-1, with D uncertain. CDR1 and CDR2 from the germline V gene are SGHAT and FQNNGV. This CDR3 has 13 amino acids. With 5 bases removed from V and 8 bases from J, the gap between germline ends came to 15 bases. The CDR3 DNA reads TGTGCCAGCAGCCCAGGCCCGGAGACCGAAGCTTTCTTT. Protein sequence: CASSPGPETEAFF. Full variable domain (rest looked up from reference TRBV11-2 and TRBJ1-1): EAGVAQSPRYKIIEKRQSVAFWCNPISGHATLYWYQQILGQGPKLLIQFQNNGVVDDSQLPKDRFSAERLKGVDSTLKIQPAKLEDSAVYLCASSPGPETEAFFGQGTRLTVV.

The CDR3 DNA follows: TGTGCCAGCAGTGTTTCTAGCGGGGGGGCAGGAGAGACCCAGTACTTC. Its protein product is CASSVSSGGAGETQYF. V gene TRBV2 combines with J gene TRBJ2-5, with 12 bases matching TRBD2. The V gene end was trimmed by 4 bases and the J gene end by 4 bases; junction bases not matched to a gene: 7. The CDR3 contains 16 residues. The germline V gene encodes CDR1 SNHLY and CDR2 FYNNEI.

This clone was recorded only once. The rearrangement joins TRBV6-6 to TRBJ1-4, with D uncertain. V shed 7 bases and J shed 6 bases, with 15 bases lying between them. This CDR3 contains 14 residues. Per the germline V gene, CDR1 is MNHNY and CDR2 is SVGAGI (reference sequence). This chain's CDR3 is CASTNLGYDEKLFF. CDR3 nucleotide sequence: TGTGCCAGCACCAACCTGGGGTACGATGAAAAACTGTTTTTT.

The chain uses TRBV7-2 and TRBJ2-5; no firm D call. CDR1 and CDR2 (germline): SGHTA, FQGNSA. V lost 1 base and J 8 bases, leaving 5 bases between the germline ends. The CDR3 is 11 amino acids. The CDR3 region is CASSLGATQYF. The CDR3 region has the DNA TGTGCCAGCAGCTTAGGAGCTACCCAGTACTTC.

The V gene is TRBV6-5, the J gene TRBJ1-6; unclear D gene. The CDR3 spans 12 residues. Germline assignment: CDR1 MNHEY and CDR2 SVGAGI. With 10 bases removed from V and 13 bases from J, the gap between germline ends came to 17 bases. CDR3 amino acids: CATRPPTGPLHF. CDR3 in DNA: TGTGCCACCAGGCCCCCCACCGGGCCCCTCCACTTT.

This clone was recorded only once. Here the CDR3 DNA reads TGCAGTGCTATACAGGTGGGGGAGCAGTACTTC. Protein sequence: CSAIQVGEQYF. V usage is TRBV20-1 and J usage is TRBJ2-7; possible D gene TRBD1, 5 bases. Deletions cut 4 bases from V and 7 bases from J, with 11 bases between. Germline V gene data show CDR1 as DFQATT and CDR2 as SNEGSKA (reference sequence). The CDR3 contains 11 residues.

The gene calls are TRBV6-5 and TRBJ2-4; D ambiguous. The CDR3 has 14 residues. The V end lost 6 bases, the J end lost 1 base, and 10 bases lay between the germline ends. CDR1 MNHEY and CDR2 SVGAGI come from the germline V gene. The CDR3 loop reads CASRVGWAKNIQYF. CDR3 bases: TGTGCCAGCAGAGTCGGATGGGCCAAAAACATTCAGTACTTC.

The CDR3 nucleotides read TGTGCCAGCAGTATAGATGGGGACACTGAAGCTTTCTTT. Protein: CASSIDGDTEAFF. V gene TRBV6-1 combines with J gene TRBJ1-1; no clear D gene. The germline gives CDR1 MNHNS, CDR2 SASEGT. The V end was cut by 5 bases, the J end by 3 bases, with 10 bases between. The CDR3 is 13 amino acids.

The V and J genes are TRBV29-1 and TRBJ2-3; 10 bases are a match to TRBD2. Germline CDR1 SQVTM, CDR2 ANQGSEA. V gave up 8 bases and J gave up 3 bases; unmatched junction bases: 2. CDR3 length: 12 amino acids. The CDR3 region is CSLGLATDTQYF. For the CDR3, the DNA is TGCAGCCTGGGACTAGCGACAGATACGCAGTATTTT.

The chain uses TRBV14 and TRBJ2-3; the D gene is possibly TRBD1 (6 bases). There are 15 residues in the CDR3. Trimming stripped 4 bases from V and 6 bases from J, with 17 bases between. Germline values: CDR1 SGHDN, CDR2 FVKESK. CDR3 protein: CASSRRRTAGDTQYF. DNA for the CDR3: TGTGCCAGCAGCCGTAGGAGGACAGCTGGGGATACGCAGTATTTT.

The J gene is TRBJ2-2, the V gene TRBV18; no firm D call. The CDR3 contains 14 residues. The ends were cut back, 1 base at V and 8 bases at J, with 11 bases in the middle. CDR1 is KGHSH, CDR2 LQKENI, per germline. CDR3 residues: CASSPRPEAGELFF. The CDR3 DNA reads TGTGCCAGCTCACCACGTCCAGAGGCGGGGGAGCTGTTTTTT. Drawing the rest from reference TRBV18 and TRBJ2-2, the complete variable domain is NAGVMQNPRHLVRRRGQEARLRCSPMKGHSHVYWYRQLPEEGLKFMVYLQKENIIDESGMPKERFSAEFPKEGPSILRIQQVVRGDSAAYFCASSPRPEAGELFFGEGSRLTVL.

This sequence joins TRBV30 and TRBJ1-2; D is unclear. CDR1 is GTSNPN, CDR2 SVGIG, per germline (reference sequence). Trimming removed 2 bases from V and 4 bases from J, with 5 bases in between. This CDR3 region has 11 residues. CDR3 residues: CAWSTPYGYTF. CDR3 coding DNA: TGTGCCTGGAGTACCCCCTATGGCTACACCTTC.

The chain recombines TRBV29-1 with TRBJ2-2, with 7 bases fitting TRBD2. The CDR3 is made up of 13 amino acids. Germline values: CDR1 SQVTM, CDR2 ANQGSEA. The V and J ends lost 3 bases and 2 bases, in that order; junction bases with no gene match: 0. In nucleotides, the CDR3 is TGCAGCGTTGAGGGACTAAACACCGGGGAGCTGTTTTTT. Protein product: CSVEGLNTGELFF.

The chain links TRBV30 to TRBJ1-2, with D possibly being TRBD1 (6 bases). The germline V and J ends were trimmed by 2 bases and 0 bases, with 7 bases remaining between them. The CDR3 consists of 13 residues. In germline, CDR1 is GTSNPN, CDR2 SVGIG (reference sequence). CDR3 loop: CAWSRGPNYGYTF. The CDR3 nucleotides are TGTGCCTGGAGTCGGGGGCCTAACTATGGCTACACCTTC.

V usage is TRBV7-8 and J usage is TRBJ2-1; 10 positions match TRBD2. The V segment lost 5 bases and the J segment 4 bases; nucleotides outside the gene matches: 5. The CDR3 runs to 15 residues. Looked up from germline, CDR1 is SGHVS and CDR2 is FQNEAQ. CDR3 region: CASSTAGGRYNEQFF. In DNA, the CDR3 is TGTGCCAGCAGCACAGCGGGGGGGAGATACAATGAGCAGTTCTTC. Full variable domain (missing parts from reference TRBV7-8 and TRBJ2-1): GAGVSQSPRYKVAKRGQDVALRCDPISGHVSLFWYQQALGQGPEFLTYFQNEAQLDKSGLPSDRFFAERPEGSVSTLKIQRTQQEDSAVYLCASSTAGGRYNEQFFGPGTRLTVL.